Following are 21 T cell receptor beta chains from one sample sequenced in a study of shared clonotypes between healthy human individuals. The repertoire was sequenced with immunoSEQ multiplex PCR; TCRdb's copy has only in-frame clones and lacks some. The data show about 750,000 clones, 85% to 95% seen once. Naive CD8 cells lacked CD45RO and underwent positive selection for CCR7, leaving out terminally differentiated effector memory CD45RA+ cells. The sequenced material came from naive CD8+ T cells sorted from blood. Every receptor here comes from a young man in good health.

The rearrangement joins TRBV25-1 to TRBJ2-3, with D unresolved. The CDR3 consists of 12 residues. Germline V gives CDR1 MGHDK, CDR2 SYGVNS. V was shortened by 1 base and J by 4 bases, with 3 bases between the two germline ends. The CDR3 is CASSELADTQYF. CDR3 DNA: TGTGCCAGCAGTGAATTGGCAGATACGCAGTATTTT.

The V and J genes are TRBV7-3 and TRBJ2-3; D is uncertain. Germline V gives CDR1 SGHTA, CDR2 FQGTGA. CDR3 length equals 15 residues. Trimming cost V 1 base and J 4 bases, with 12 bases left between them. CDR3 sequence: CASSLKATSADTQYF. CDR3 sequence (DNA): TGTGCCAGCAGCTTAAAGGCCACCAGTGCAGATACGCAGTATTTT.

V gene TRBV28 combines with J gene TRBJ2-5; D gene ambiguous. Between the trimmed V and J ends, which lost 4 bases and 3 bases, there was a span of 9 bases. This CDR3 is built from 13 residues. Germline V gene data show CDR1 as MDHEN and CDR2 as SYDVKM. The CDR3 protein is CASSWSFEETQYF. DNA of the CDR3: TGTGCCAGCAGTTGGAGCTTCGAAGAGACCCAGTACTTC.

The rearrangement uses TRBV11-2 and TRBJ1-2; D is uncertain. Between the trimmed V and J ends, which lost 4 bases and 3 bases, there was a span of 18 bases. CDR3 length equals 16 residues. Germline V gene lookup returns CDR1 SGHAT and CDR2 FQNNGV. CDR3 in DNA: TGTGCCAGCAGCTCCCTTGACGGACCTTCGCACTATGGCTACACCTTC. The encoded protein is CASSSLDGPSHYGYTF.

V usage is TRBV28 and J usage is TRBJ1-1, with TRBD1 identical over 8 bases. Losses at the gene ends were 6 bases for V and 4 bases for J; bases not matched to a gene: 7. The CDR3 length is 14 residues. Germline-derived CDR1 and CDR2 are MDHEN and SYDVKM. The CDR3 nucleotides are TGTGCCAGCAGGCCGACCGACAGGGGCACTGAAGCTTTCTTT. Translation gives CASRPTDRGTEAFF.

The V gene is TRBV4-2, the J gene TRBJ2-1; the D gene is possibly TRBD2 (8 bases). The CDR3 loop spans 20 amino acids. Per germline, CDR1 LGHNA and CDR2 YNFKEQ. V was cut by 2 bases and J by 5 bases, with 28 bases left in between. The CDR3 DNA reads TGTGCCAGCAGCCAAACCCTAACAGGGGTAGCGGGATCCCTCCACAATGAGCAGTTCTTC. Translated, it gives CASSQTLTGVAGSLHNEQFF.

The chain links TRBV30 to TRBJ2-7; 7 nucleotides line up with TRBD2. J lost 5 bases, V lost 1 base, and 2 bases had no gene match. CDR1 and CDR2 (germline): GTSNPN, SVGIG (reference sequence). This CDR3 comprises 12 residues. CDR3 in amino acids: CAWSGSGNEQYF. The CDR3 DNA reads TGTGCCTGGAGTGGGAGCGGGAACGAGCAGTACTTC.

The chain is built from TRBV2 and TRBJ2-1; tentatively, D is TRBD1 (6 bases). This CDR3 spans 13 amino acids. Trimming stripped 8 bases from V and 0 bases from J, with 8 bases between. CDR1 is SNHLY and CDR2 is FYNNEI in the germline V gene. The CDR3 bases are TGTGCCAGCGTACAGGGCTCCTACAATGAGCAGTTCTTC. This codes for CASVQGSYNEQFF.

The chain couples TRBV5-1 to TRBJ2-1; D is perhaps TRBD1 (5 bases). The CDR3 is 11 residues long. Germline V gene data show CDR1 as SGHRS and CDR2 as YFSETQ. The germline V and J ends were trimmed by 7 bases and 7 bases, with 9 bases remaining between them. CDR3 DNA: TGCGCCAGCCACTCAGGGAATGAGCAGTTCTTC. Amino acids: CASHSGNEQFF.

In this sample, this clone turned up a few times. The chain links TRBV5-4 to TRBJ1-1; D gene ambiguous. Trimming shortened V by 2 bases and J by 5 bases, and 7 bases separated the two germline ends. CDR1 and CDR2 from the germline V gene are SGHNT and YYREEE (reference sequence). The CDR3 loop spans 12 amino acids. The CDR3 DNA reads TGTGCCAGCAGCTTCGGGAGGACTGAAGCTTTCTTT. It yields the protein CASSFGRTEAFF. The complete variable domain, with remaining parts taken from reference TRBV5-4 and TRBJ1-1, reads ETGVTQSPTHLIKTRGQQVTLRCSSQSGHNTVSWYQQALGQGPQFIFQYYREEENGRGNFPPRFSGLQFPNYSSELNVNALELDDSALYLCASSFGRTEAFFGQGTRLTVV.

This chain uses TRBV7-9 with TRBJ1-1, with no clear D. Trimming pared 5 bases from V and 9 bases from J, leaving 13 bases between. The CDR3 sequence is 12 residues long. From germline, CDR1 is SEHNR and CDR2 FQNEAQ (reference sequence). CDR3 in DNA: TGTGCCAGCAGCCAAGACGGGTTGAAAGCTTTCTTT. This translates into CASSQDGLKAFF.

The gene calls are TRBV5-6 and TRBJ1-5; D is undetermined. Trimming took 0 bases from V and 5 from J, leaving 15 bases between them. CDR3 length: 16 residues. In germline, CDR1 is SGHDT, CDR2 YYEEEE. CDR3 bases: TGTGCCAGCAGCTTGGCGGACTCCGGGCCCGATCAGCCCCAGCATTTT. Encoded protein: CASSLADSGPDQPQHF.

This chain connects TRBV5-1 to TRBJ2-7; D call uncertain. CDR3 length equals 13 residues. Germline V lookup: CDR1 SGHRS, CDR2 YFSETQ. V was trimmed by 3 bases and J by 4 bases, leaving 11 bases between them. Written as DNA, the CDR3 is TGCGCCAGCAGCTGGTCGCCTAGTTACGAGCAGTACTTC. As protein: CASSWSPSYEQYF.

The gene calls are TRBV28 and TRBJ1-5; 7 nucleotides align to TRBD1. V was clipped by 6 bases and J by 3 bases; unmatched bases: 5. CDR1 and CDR2 from the germline V gene are MDHEN and SYDVKM. The CDR3 length is 14 residues. CDR3 sequence: CASRPGQDNQPQHF. For the CDR3, the DNA is TGTGCCAGCAGACCCGGACAGGACAATCAGCCCCAGCATTTT.

V gene TRBV27 combines with J gene TRBJ2-1; D uncertain. The CDR3 runs 14 residues. V gave up 2 bases and J gave up 4 bases, with 9 bases separating them. The germline CDR1 and CDR2 sequences are MNHEY and SMNVEV (reference sequence). The CDR3 region is CASSLQSEYNEQFF. In nucleotides, the CDR3 is TGTGCCAGCAGTTTACAATCCGAGTACAATGAGCAGTTCTTC.

J is TRBJ2-3 and V is TRBV27; 8 bases fit TRBD2. This CDR3 is built from 15 residues. Trimming took 4 bases from V and 4 from J; bases not matched to a gene: 7. Germline CDR1 and CDR2: MNHEY and SMNVEV (reference sequence). The CDR3 DNA reads TGTGCCAGCAGTTCTACAGCGGGAGTGGCAGATACGCAGTATTTT. Amino acid sequence: CASSSTAGVADTQYF.

The CDR3 region has the DNA TGTGCCAGCGCAGTACAGAACGGGACAACCTACGAGCAGTACTTC. Translated: CASAVQNGTTYEQYF. The rearrangement joins TRBV11-2 to TRBJ2-7; a possible D gene is TRBD1 (6 bases). The germline V gene has CDR1 SGHAT and CDR2 FQNNGV. This CDR3 spans 15 amino acids. Deletions cut 8 bases from V and 2 bases from J, with 19 bases between.

The chain combines TRBV7-9 with TRBJ2-7, with 8 bases lining up with TRBD1. CDR3 length: 15 residues. The ends lost 5 bases at V and 3 bases at J; junction bases unmatched: 9. CDR1 is SEHNR, CDR2 FQNEAQ, per germline (reference sequence). CDR3 residues: CASSPWAGGIYEQYF. CDR3 sequence (DNA): TGTGCCAGCAGCCCCTGGGCAGGGGGCATCTACGAGCAGTACTTC.

The rearrangement joins TRBV15 to TRBJ2-5; D may be TRBD2 (5 bases). CDR1 and CDR2 from the germline V gene are LNHNV and YYDKDF (reference sequence). The CDR3 has 12 amino acids. The V and J ends lost 7 bases and 2 bases respectively, with 8 bases between them. CDR3 nucleotide sequence: TGTGCCACCAAGGACTTACAAGAGACCCAGTACTTC. Its translation is CATKDLQETQYF.

The chain employs TRBV7-3 and TRBJ2-7, with D perhaps being TRBD1 or TRBD2 (5 bases each). The germline V gene has CDR1 SGHTA and CDR2 FQGTGA. With 5 bases removed from V and 7 bases from J, the gap between germline ends came to 12 bases. The CDR3 extends over 12 amino acids. The CDR3: CASSPTGGEQYF. In DNA, the CDR3 is TGTGCCAGCAGCCCTACTGGGGGAGAGCAGTACTTC. Filled out from reference TRBV7-3 and TRBJ2-7, the complete variable domain reads GAGVSQTPSNKVTEKGKYVELRCDPISGHTALYWYRQSLGQGPEFLIYFQGTGAADDSGLPNDRFFAVRPEGSVSTLKIQRTERGDSAVYLCASSPTGGEQYFGPGTRLTVT.

The gene calls are TRBV5-1 and TRBJ2-2, with D unresolved. CDR3 length: 13 amino acids. Germline CDR1 reads SGHRS; CDR2 reads YFSETQ. V lost 2 bases and J lost 1, with 3 bases in between. The DNA for the CDR3 is TGCGCCAGCAGCTTCAGGAACACCGGGGAGCTGTTTTTT. It encodes CASSFRNTGELFF.